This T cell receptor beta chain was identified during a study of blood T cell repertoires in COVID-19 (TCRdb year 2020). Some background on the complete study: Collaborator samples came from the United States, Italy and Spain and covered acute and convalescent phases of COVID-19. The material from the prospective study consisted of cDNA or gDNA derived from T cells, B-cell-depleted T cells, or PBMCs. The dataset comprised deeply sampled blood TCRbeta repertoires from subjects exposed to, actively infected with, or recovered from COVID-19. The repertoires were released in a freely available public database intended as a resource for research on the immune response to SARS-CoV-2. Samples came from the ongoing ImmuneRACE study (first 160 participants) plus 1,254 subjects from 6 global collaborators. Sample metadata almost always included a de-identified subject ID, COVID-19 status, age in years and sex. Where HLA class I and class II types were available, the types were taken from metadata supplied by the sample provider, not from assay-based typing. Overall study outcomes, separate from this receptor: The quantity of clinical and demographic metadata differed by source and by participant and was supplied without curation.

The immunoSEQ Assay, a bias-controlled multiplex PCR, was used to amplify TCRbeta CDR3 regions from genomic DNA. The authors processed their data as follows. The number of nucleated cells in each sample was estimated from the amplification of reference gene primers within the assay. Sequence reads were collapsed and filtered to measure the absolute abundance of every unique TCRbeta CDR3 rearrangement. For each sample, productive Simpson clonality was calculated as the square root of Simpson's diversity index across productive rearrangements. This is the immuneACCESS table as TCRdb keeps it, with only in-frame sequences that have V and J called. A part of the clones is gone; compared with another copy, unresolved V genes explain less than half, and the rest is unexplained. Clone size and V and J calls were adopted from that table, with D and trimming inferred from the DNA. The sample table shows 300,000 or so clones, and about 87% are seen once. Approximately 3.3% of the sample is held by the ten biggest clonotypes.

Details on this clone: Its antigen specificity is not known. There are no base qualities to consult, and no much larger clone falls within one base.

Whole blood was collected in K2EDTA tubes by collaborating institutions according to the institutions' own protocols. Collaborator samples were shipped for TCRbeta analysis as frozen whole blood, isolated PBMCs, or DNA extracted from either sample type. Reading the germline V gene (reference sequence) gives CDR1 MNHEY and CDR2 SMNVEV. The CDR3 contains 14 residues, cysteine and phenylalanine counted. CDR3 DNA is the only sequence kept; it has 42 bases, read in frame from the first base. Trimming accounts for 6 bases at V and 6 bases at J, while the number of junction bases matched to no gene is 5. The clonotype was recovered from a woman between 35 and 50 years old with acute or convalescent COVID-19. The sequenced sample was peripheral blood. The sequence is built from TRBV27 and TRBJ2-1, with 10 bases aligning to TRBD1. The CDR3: CASSHRDRGNEQFF. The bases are TGTGCCAGCAGCCACCGGGACAGGGGCAATGAGCAGTTCTTC.